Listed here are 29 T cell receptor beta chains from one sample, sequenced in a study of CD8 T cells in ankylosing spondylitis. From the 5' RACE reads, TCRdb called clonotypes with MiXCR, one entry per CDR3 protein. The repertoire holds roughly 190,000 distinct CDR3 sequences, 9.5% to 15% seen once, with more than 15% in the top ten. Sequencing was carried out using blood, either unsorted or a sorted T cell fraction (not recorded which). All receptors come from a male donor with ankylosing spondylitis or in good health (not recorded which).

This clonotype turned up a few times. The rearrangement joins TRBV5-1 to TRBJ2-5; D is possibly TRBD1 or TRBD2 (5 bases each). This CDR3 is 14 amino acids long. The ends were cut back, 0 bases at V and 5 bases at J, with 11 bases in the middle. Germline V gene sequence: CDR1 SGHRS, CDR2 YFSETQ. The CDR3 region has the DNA TGCGCCAGCAGCTTGGGAGAGGGGTACGAGACCCAGTACTTC. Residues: CASSLGEGYETQYF.

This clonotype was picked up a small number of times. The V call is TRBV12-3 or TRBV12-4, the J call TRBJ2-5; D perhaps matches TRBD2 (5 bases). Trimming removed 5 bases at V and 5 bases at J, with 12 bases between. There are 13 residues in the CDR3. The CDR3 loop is CASSREGSETQYF. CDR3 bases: TGTGCCAGCAGTCGTGAGGGATCGGAGACCCAGTACTTC.

The CDR3 reads CSASWGGDYEQYF. As DNA, the CDR3 is TGCAGTGCTAGTTGGGGGGGCGATTACGAGCAGTACTTC. This sequence joins TRBV20-1 and TRBJ2-7; D might be TRBD2 (7 bases). The V end lost 3 bases, the J end lost 4 bases, and 13 bases lay between the germline ends. CDR3 length: 13 amino acids. The germline gives CDR1 DFQATT, CDR2 SNEGSKA (reference sequence).

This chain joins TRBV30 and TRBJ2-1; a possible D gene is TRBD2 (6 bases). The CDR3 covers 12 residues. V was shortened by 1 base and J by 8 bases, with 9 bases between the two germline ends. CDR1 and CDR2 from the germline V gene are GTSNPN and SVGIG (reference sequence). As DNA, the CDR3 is TGTGCCTGGAGTGGGACGGGGGATGAGCAGTTCTTC. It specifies CAWSGTGDEQFF.

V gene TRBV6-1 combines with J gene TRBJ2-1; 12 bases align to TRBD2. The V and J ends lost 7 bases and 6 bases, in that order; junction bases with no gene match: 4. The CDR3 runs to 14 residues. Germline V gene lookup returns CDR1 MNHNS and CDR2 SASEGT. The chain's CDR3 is CASKLAGGLNEQFF. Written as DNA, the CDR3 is TGTGCCAGCAAACTAGCGGGGGGTCTCAATGAGCAGTTCTTC.

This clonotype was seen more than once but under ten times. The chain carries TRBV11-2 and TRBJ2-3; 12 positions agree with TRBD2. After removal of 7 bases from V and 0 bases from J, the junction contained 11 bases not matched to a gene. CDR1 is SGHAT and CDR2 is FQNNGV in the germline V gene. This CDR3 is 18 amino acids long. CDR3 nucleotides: TGTGCCAGCAAAGGGGAGTTTGGGACTAGCGGGAGCACAGATACGCAGTATTTT. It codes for CASKGEFGTSGSTDTQYF.

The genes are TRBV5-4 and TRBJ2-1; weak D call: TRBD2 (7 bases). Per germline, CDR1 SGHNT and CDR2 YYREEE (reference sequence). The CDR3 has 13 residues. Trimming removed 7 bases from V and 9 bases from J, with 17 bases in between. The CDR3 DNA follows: TGTGCCAGCGAAGGGGGGAGGGCGGGTGAGCAGTTCTTC. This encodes CASEGGRAGEQFF.

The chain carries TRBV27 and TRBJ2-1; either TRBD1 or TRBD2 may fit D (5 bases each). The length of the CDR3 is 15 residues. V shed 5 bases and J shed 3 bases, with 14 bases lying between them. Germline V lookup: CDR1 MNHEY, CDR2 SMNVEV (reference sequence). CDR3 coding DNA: TGTGCCAGCAGTCACCGGGACGGCTTCTACAATGAGCAGTTCTTC. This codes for CASSHRDGFYNEQFF.

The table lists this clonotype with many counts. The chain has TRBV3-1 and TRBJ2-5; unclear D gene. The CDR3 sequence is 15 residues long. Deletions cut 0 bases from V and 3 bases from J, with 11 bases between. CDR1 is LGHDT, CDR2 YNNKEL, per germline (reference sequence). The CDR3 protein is CASSQELAPEETQYF. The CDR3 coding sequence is TGTGCCAGCAGCCAAGAACTGGCCCCGGAAGAGACCCAGTACTTC.

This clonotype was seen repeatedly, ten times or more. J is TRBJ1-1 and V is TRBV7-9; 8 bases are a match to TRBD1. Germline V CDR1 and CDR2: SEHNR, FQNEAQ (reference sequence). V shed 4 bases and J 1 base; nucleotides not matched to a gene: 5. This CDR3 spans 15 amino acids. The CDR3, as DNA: TGTGCCAGCAGCTCCCCGACAGGGGCGAACACTGAAGCTTTCTTT. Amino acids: CASSSPTGANTEAFF.

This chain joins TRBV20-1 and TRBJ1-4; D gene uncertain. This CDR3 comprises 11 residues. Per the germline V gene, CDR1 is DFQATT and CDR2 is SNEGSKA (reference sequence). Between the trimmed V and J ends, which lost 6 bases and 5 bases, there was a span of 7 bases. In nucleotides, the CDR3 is TGCAGTGCCCCTTCAAATGAAAAACTGTTTTTT. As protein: CSAPSNEKLFF.

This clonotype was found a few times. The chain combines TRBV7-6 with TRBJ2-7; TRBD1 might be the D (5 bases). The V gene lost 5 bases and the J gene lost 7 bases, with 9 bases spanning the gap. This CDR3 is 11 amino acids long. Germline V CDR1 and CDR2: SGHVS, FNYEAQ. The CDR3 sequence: CASSVKGEQYF. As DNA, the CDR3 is TGTGCCAGCAGCGTAAAGGGGGAGCAGTACTTC. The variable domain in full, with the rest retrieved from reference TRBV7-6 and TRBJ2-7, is GAGVSQSPRYKVTKRGQDVALRCDPISGHVSLYWYRQALGQGPEFLTYFNYEAQQDKSGLPNDRFSAERPEGSISTLTIQRTEQRDSAMYRCASSVKGEQYFGPGTRLTVT.

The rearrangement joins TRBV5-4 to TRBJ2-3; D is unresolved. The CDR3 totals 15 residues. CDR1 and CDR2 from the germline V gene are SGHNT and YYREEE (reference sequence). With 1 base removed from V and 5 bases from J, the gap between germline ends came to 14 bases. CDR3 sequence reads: CASSLWGLELDTQYF. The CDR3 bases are TGTGCCAGCAGCTTGTGGGGTCTAGAGTTAGATACGCAGTATTTT. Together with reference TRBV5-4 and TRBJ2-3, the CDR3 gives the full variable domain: ETGVTQSPTHLIKTRGQQVTLRCSSQSGHNTVSWYQQALGQGPQFIFQYYREEENGRGNFPPRFSGLQFPNYSSELNVNALELDDSALYLCASSLWGLELDTQYFGPGTRLTVL.

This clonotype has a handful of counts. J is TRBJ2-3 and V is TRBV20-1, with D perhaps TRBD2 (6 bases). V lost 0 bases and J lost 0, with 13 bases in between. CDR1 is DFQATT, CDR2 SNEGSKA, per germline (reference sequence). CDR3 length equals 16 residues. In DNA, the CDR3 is TGCAGTGCTAGAGATTGGGGCGGGATAAGCACAGATACGCAGTATTTT. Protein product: CSARDWGGISTDTQYF.

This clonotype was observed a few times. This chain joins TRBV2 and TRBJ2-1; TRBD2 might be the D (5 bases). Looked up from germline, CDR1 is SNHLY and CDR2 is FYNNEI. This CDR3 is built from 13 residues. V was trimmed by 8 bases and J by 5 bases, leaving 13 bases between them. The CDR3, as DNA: TGTGCCAGCCGTGGACTGCTAAACAATGAGCAGTTCTTC. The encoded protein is CASRGLLNNEQFF. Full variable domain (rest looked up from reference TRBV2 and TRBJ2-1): EPEVTQTPSHQVTQMGQEVILRCVPISNHLYFYWYRQILGQKVEFLVSFYNNEISEKSEIFDDQFSVERPDGSNFTLKIRSTKLEDSAMYFCASRGLLNNEQFFGPGTRLTVL.

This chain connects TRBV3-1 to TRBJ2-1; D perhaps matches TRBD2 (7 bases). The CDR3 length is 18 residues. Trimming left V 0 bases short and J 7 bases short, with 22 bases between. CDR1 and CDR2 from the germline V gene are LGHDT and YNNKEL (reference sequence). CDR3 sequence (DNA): TGTGCCAGCAGCCAAGAATCGGGTGGCGGGGGCTTCTTTAATGAGCAGTTCTTC. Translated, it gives CASSQESGGGGFFNEQFF.

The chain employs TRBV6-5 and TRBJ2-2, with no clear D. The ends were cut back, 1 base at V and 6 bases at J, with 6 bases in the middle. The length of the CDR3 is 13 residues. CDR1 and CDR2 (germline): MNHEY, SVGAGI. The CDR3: CASSYFNAGELFF. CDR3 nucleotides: TGTGCCAGCAGTTACTTTAATGCCGGGGAGCTGTTTTTT.

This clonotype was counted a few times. Here the CDR3 reads CSVEDLANEQYF. In nucleotides, the CDR3 is TGCAGCGTTGAGGATCTTGCGAACGAGCAGTACTTC. The chain is built from TRBV29-1 and TRBJ2-7; no clear D. This CDR3 has 12 amino acids. In germline, CDR1 is SQVTM, CDR2 ANQGSEA. Trimming pared 3 bases from V and 5 bases from J, leaving 11 bases between.

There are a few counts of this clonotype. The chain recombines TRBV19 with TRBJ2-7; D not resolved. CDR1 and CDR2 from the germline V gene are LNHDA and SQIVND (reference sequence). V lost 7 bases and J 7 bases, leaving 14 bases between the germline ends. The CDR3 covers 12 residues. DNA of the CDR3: TGTGCCAGTAACGGGCCTGGGCAAGAGCAGTACTTC. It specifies CASNGPGQEQYF.

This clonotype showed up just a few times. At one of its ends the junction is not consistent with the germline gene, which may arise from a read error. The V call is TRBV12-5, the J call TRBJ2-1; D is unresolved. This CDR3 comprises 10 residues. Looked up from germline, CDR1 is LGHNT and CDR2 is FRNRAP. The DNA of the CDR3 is TGTGCTAGTGGCCCCCCAGGTCTTGTCTTC. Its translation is CASGPPGLVF.

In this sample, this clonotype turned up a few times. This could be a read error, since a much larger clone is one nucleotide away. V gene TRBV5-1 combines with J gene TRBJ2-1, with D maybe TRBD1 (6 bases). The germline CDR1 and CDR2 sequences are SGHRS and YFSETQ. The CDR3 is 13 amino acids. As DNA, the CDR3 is TGCGCCAGCAGCCTGGACAGCTACTATGAGCAGTTCTTC. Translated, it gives CASSLDSYYEQFF.

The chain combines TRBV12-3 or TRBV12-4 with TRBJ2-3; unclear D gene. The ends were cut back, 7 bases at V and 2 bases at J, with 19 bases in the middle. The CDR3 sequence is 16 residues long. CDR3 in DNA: TGTGCCAGCACCCGAAATTGGGGATTGATCACAGATACGCAGTATTTT. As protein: CASTRNWGLITDTQYF.

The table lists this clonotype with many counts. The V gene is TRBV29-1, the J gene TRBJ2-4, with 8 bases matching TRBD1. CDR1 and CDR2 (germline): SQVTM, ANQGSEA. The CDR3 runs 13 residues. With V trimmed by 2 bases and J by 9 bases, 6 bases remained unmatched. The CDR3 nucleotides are TGCAGCGTTGAAAAGGAAACAGGGGGCATTCAGTACTTC. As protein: CSVEKETGGIQYF.

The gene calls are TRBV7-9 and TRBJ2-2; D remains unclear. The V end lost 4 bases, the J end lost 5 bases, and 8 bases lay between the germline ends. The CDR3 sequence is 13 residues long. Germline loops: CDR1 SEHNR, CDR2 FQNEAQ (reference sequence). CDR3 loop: CASSSIKTGELFF. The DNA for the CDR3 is TGTGCCAGCAGCTCTATAAAGACCGGGGAGCTGTTTTTT. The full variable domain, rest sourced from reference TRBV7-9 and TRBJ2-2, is DTGVSQNPRHKITKRGQNVTFRCDPISEHNRLYWYRQTLGQGPEFLTYFQNEAQLEKSRLLSDRFSAERPKGSFSTLEIQRTEQGDSAMYLCASSSIKTGELFFGEGSRLTVL.

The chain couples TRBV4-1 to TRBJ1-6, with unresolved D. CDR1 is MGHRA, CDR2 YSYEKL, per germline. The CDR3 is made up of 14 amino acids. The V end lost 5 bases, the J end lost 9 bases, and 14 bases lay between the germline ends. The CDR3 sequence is CASSSSSSGSPLHF. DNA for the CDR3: TGCGCCAGCAGCTCCTCCTCTAGCGGTTCACCCCTCCACTTT.

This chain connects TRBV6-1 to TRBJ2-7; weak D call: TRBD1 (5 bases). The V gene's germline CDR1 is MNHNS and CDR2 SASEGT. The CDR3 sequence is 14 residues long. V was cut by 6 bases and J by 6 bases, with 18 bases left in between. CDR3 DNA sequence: TGTGCCAGCAGGGACCCCGAGGCAGGGCCCGAGCAGTACTTC. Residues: CASRDPEAGPEQYF.

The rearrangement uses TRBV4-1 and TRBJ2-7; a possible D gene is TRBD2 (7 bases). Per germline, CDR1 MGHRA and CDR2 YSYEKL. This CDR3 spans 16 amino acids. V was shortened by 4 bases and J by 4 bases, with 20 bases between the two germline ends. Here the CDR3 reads CASSPGGAPLTYEQYF. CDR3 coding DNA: TGCGCCAGCAGCCCTGGGGGGGCCCCCCTTACTTACGAGCAGTACTTC.

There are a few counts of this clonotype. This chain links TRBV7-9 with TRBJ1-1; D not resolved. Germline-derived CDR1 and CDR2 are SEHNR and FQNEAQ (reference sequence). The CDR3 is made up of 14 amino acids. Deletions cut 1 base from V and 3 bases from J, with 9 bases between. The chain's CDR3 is CASSLDVMDTEAFF. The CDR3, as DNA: TGTGCCAGCAGCTTAGATGTTATGGACACTGAAGCTTTCTTT.

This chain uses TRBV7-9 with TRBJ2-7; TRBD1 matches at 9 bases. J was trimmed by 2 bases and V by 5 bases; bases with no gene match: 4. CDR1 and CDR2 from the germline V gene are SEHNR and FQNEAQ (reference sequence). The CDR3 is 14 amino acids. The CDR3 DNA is TGTGCCAGCAGCCCGGGGGACAGGGCCTACGAGCAGTACTTC. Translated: CASSPGDRAYEQYF.